This TCR beta chain comes out of a study of shared clonotypes between healthy human individuals. Method: immunoSEQ multiplex PCR; TCRdb's copy keeps in-frame clones and lacks some. The table lists some 510,000 clones, 79% of them singletons, with around 13% in the top ten. The junction had 4 bases not matched to a gene; V was cut back by 4 bases and J by 6 bases. The germline V gene encodes CDR1 SGHTA and CDR2 FQGTGA. The CDR3 consists of 13 residues. The rearrangement uses TRBV7-3 and TRBJ2-7; 9 nucleotides line up with TRBD1. The receptor comes from a woman in her thirties or forties in good health. Some clones in this sample may be carry-over from other donors' samples. Sequenced sample: PBMCs. DNA for the CDR3: TGTGCCAGCAGCTCCGGGACAGGGCTCGAGCAGTACTTC. This sequence encodes CASSSGTGLEQYF.